The next 32 T cell receptor beta chains were all read from a single sample in a study of blood T cell repertoires in COVID-19. The protocol was immunoSEQ multiplex PCR, while the TCRdb copy is restricted to in-frame clones and leaves out a portion. The sample has about 250,000 clones, approximately 84% seen once. Sequencing was done on a sample of peripheral blood. The receptors shown here come from a man between 45 and 60 years old with active or convalescent COVID-19.

The chain links TRBV3-1 (or the pseudogene TRBV3-2) to TRBJ2-3; 10 bases are shared with TRBD2. The V and J ends lost 0 bases and 2 bases, in that order; junction bases with no gene match: 17. The CDR3 covers 21 residues. Germline CDR1 and CDR2: LGHDT and YNNKEL (reference sequence). CDR3 DNA: TGTGCCAGCAGCCAAGATCGTTCCCTCGTTAGCGGGGGGCGGAACACAGATACGCAGTATTTT. Amino acids: CASSQDRSLVSGGRNTDTQYF.

V usage is TRBV19 and J usage is TRBJ2-5, with D perhaps TRBD1 (7 bases). Trimming cost V 7 bases and J 4 bases, with 13 bases left between them. This CDR3 has 13 residues. From germline, CDR1 is LNHDA and CDR2 SQIVND (reference sequence). The CDR3 DNA follows: TGTGCCAGTACCCGACAGGGAGGAGAGACCCAGTACTTC. Amino acids: CASTRQGGETQYF.

The chain joins TRBV19 to TRBJ2-2; 7 nucleotides agree with TRBD1. Germline CDR1 reads LNHDA; CDR2 reads SQIVND (reference sequence). This CDR3 comprises 17 residues. With 3 bases clipped from V and 0 bases from J, the junction kept 7 bases outside the gene matches. The CDR3 loop reads CASSILGQFANTGELFF. DNA of the CDR3: TGTGCCAGTAGTATCCTGGGACAGTTCGCGAACACCGGGGAGCTGTTTTTT. The complete variable domain, with remaining parts taken from reference TRBV19 and TRBJ2-2, reads DGGITQSPKYLFRKEGQNVTLSCEQNLNHDAMYWYRQDPGQGLRLIYYSQIVNDFQKGDIAEGYSVSREKKESFPLTVTSAQKNPTAFYLCASSILGQFANTGELFFGEGSRLTVL.

The genes are TRBV19 and TRBJ2-5, with D possibly being TRBD2 (6 bases). Germline loops: CDR1 LNHDA, CDR2 SQIVND (reference sequence). This CDR3 contains 14 residues. V shed 1 base and J shed 0 bases, with 6 bases lying between them. The CDR3 is CASSIGDYQETQYF. DNA of the CDR3: TGTGCCAGTAGTATAGGGGACTACCAAGAGACCCAGTACTTC.

The V call is TRBV6-2 or TRBV6-3, the J call TRBJ1-6; 11 bases align to TRBD1. The V gene's germline CDR1 is MNHEY and CDR2 SVGEGT. J gave up 12 bases and V 6 bases, and 7 bases lay outside the gene matches. The CDR3 has 14 amino acids. The CDR3 is CASSRTGGGLPLHF. CDR3 nucleotide sequence: TGTGCCAGCAGCCGGACAGGGGGCGGGTTACCCCTCCACTTT.

The rearrangement links TRBV30 to TRBJ1-6; 7 bases are shared with TRBD1. The V gene end was trimmed by 5 bases and the J gene end by 3 bases; junction bases not matched to a gene: 7. The germline gives CDR1 GTSNPN, CDR2 SVGIG (reference sequence). The CDR3 sequence is 15 residues long. The CDR3 DNA sequence: TGTGCCTGGGAACCGGGACAGTTCTATAATTCACCCCTCCACTTT. The encoded protein is CAWEPGQFYNSPLHF.

V usage is TRBV7-8 and J usage is TRBJ2-2; TRBD2 matches at 14 bases. The J segment lost 2 bases and the V segment lost 5 bases, leaving 4 bases of the junction unmatched. Germline CDR1 and CDR2: SGHVS and FQNEAQ. The CDR3 contains 17 residues. CDR3 amino acids: CASSRTSGGPNTGELFF. CDR3 DNA: TGTGCCAGCAGCCGGACTAGCGGGGGGCCTAACACCGGGGAGCTGTTTTTT.

The rearrangement links TRBV4-1 to TRBJ2-1; D remains unclear. CDR3 length: 15 residues. The V end was cut by 1 base, the J end by 8 bases, with 15 bases between. Germline V gives CDR1 MGHRA, CDR2 YSYEKL. The CDR3 DNA is TGCGCCAGCAGCCAAGTGGCTAGGTCCGGCTATGAGCAGTTCTTC. This translates into CASSQVARSGYEQFF.

The J gene is TRBJ1-2, the V gene TRBV19, with D perhaps matching TRBD1 (6 bases). Germline V CDR1 and CDR2: LNHDA, SQIVND (reference sequence). Deletions cut 3 bases from V and 0 bases from J, with 17 bases between. The CDR3 has 17 residues. The CDR3 is CASSIARGQDSNYGYTF. The CDR3, as DNA: TGTGCCAGTAGTATTGCCCGGGGACAAGACTCTAACTATGGCTACACCTTC.

The genes are TRBV15 and TRBJ2-6; 9 bases match TRBD2. Germline CDR1 and CDR2: LNHNV and YYDKDF (reference sequence). The CDR3 runs to 17 residues. J was trimmed by 2 bases and V by 0 bases; bases with no gene match: 2. CDR3 protein: CATSREPSGTGANVLTF. For the CDR3, the DNA is TGTGCCACCAGCAGAGAGCCTAGCGGGACTGGGGCCAACGTCCTGACTTTC.

The rearrangement uses TRBV5-6 and TRBJ1-2, with TRBD1 matching 7 bases. With 4 bases clipped from V and 10 bases from J, the junction kept 16 bases outside the gene matches. The CDR3 totals 15 residues. The germline V gene encodes CDR1 SGHDT and CDR2 YYEEEE. CDR3 region: CASSRSGGQLRDYTF. The CDR3 bases are TGTGCCAGCAGCCGTTCAGGGGGACAGCTTAGGGACTACACCTTC.

The CDR3 nucleotides are TGTGCCAGCTCACCACCCGCGGTCGACGAGACCCAGTACTTC. Amino acids: CASSPPAVDETQYF. The chain links TRBV18 to TRBJ2-5; no firm D call. The CDR3 is made up of 14 amino acids. The ends were cut back, 0 bases at V and 5 bases at J, with 10 bases in the middle. Germline lookup yields CDR1 KGHSH and CDR2 LQKENI.

This sequence joins TRBV4-3 and TRBJ2-5, with 8 bases fitting TRBD1. The germline gives CDR1 LGHNA, CDR2 YSLEER. The V gene end was trimmed by 2 bases and the J gene end by 3 bases; junction bases not matched to a gene: 2. The CDR3 loop spans 14 amino acids. This CDR3 reads CASSQPGQEETQYF. For the CDR3, the DNA is TGCGCCAGCAGCCAACCGGGACAGGAAGAGACCCAGTACTTC.

The rearrangement uses TRBV6-5 and TRBJ2-1; 8 bases line up with TRBD1. CDR3 length equals 15 residues. J gave up 1 base and V 6 bases, and 5 bases lay outside the gene matches. Germline CDR1 is MNHEY and CDR2 is SVGAGI. CDR3 DNA: TGTGCCAGCAGCCAGGACAGGGCGTCCTACAATGAGCAGTTCTTC. It yields the protein CASSQDRASYNEQFF.

The V call is TRBV5-1, the J call TRBJ2-3; 11 bases map to TRBD2. Trimming at V came to 4 bases and at J to 3 bases, leaving 4 bases not matched to a gene. This CDR3 contains 15 residues. Germline loops: CDR1 SGHRS, CDR2 YFSETQ. The CDR3 coding sequence is TGCGCCAGCAGCAGGTCTAGCGGGGGGACAGATACGCAGTATTTT. The encoded protein is CASSRSSGGTDTQYF. Full variable domain (missing parts from reference TRBV5-1 and TRBJ2-3): KAGVTQTPRYLIKTRGQQVTLSCSPISGHRSVSWYQQTPGQGLQFLFEYFSETQRNKGNFPGRFSGRQFSNSRSEMNVSTLELGDSALYLCASSRSSGGTDTQYFGPGTRLTVL.

J is TRBJ2-7 and V is TRBV2; D call uncertain. This CDR3 has 15 amino acids. V shed 0 bases and J shed 6 bases, with 15 bases lying between them. Germline loops: CDR1 SNHLY, CDR2 FYNNEI. The CDR3, as DNA: TGTGCCAGCAGTGAAGCGGAAGGAGCTGGCGGCGAGCAGTACTTC. It codes for CASSEAEGAGGEQYF.

This clone appeared a few times. The J gene is TRBJ1-6, the V gene TRBV2; no definite D call. Germline CDR1 and CDR2: SNHLY and FYNNEI. The V end was cut by 7 bases, the J end by 1 base, with 8 bases between. CDR3 length equals 14 residues. CDR3 nucleotides: TGTGCCAGCACCCAGTTATCCTATAATTCACCCCTCCACTTT. Protein sequence: CASTQLSYNSPLHF.

This rearrangement joins TRBV5-5 to TRBJ2-3, with 8 nucleotides matching TRBD1. V shed 4 bases, J shed 2 bases, and the junction held 9 bases outside the gene matches. The germline V gene encodes CDR1 SGHKS and CDR2 YYEKEE (reference sequence). The CDR3 sequence is 16 residues long. DNA for the CDR3: TGTGCCAGCAGCGATGGACAGGGACTCCTCACAGATACGCAGTATTTT. This gives the protein CASSDGQGLLTDTQYF.

Comments on this clone: At one boundary the junction diverges from the germline segment, which might be a read error. The rearrangement joins TRBV6-5 to TRBJ2-3, with TRBD2 matching over 8 bases. Germline V CDR1 and CDR2: MNHEY, SVGAGI. The CDR3 covers 13 residues. The CDR3 coding sequence is TGTGCCAGCAGCCTAGGACTAGCTGGCCCAATCCATTTT. It yields the protein CASSLGLAGPIHF.

V and J are TRBV2 and TRBJ2-3, with no clear D. Trimming removed 2 bases from V and 1 base from J, with 7 bases in between. The CDR3 runs 14 residues. Germline CDR1 is SNHLY and CDR2 is FYNNEI. The CDR3: CASSENRRTDTQYF. CDR3 bases: TGTGCCAGCAGTGAAAACAGACGCACAGATACGCAGTATTTT.

In this sample, this clone turned up a few times. V gene TRBV28 combines with J gene TRBJ1-3; TRBD1 matches 10 bases. After removal of 5 bases from V and 2 bases from J, the junction contained 3 bases not matched to a gene. The CDR3 consists of 15 residues. Germline values: CDR1 MDHEN, CDR2 SYDVKM. Here the CDR3 DNA reads TGTGCCAGCAGTGGGGGGACAGGGGCTGGAAACACCATATATTTT. This codes for CASSGGTGAGNTIYF.

The chain couples TRBV4-1 to TRBJ1-2; 8 nucleotides line up with TRBD1. V gave up 1 base and J gave up 4 bases; unmatched junction bases: 8. Germline-derived CDR1 and CDR2 are MGHRA and YSYEKL. CDR3 length: 16 amino acids. CDR3 loop: CASSQATDRGSYGYTF. In nucleotides, the CDR3 is TGCGCCAGCAGCCAAGCGACTGACAGGGGCTCCTATGGCTACACCTTC.

This rearrangement joins TRBV9 to TRBJ2-1; tentative D call: TRBD2 (7 bases). The V end was cut by 0 bases, the J end by 7 bases, with 17 bases between. Germline V CDR1 and CDR2: SGDLS, YYNGEE. This CDR3 has 16 amino acids. The CDR3 sequence: CASSVGEGGLANEQFF. Here the CDR3 DNA reads TGTGCCAGCAGCGTAGGTGAGGGGGGGCTCGCAAATGAGCAGTTCTTC.

This clone was counted a single time. V usage is TRBV11-1 and J usage is TRBJ2-3, with a possible D match to TRBD2 (5 bases). Per germline, CDR1 SGHAT and CDR2 FQDESV (reference sequence). The CDR3 runs to 16 residues. Trimming stripped 2 bases from V and 1 base from J, with 13 bases between. The CDR3 DNA follows: TGTGCCAGCAGCTTAAGCGGTCTAGGAGGCACAGATACGCAGTATTTT. Protein sequence: CASSLSGLGGTDTQYF.

The genes are TRBV27 and TRBJ1-4; 7 nucleotides align to TRBD1. With 4 bases clipped from V and 5 bases from J, the junction kept 7 bases outside the gene matches. Germline values: CDR1 MNHEY, CDR2 SMNVEV (reference sequence). The CDR3 runs to 15 residues. CDR3 protein: CASSSPGQPNEKLFF. The CDR3 coding sequence is TGTGCCAGCAGTTCGCCGGGACAGCCAAATGAAAAACTGTTTTTT.

The chain combines TRBV5-5 with TRBJ1-2; D remains ambiguous. The CDR3 loop spans 13 amino acids. Per germline, CDR1 SGHKS and CDR2 YYEKEE (reference sequence). The V gene lost 0 bases and the J gene lost 4 bases, with 7 bases spanning the gap. The CDR3: CASSLDSSYGYTF. CDR3 nucleotides: TGTGCCAGCAGCTTGGACAGCTCCTATGGCTACACCTTC.

V is TRBV5-1 and J is TRBJ1-1; D remains unclear. The CDR3 spans 13 residues. Trimming removed 0 bases at V and 5 bases at J, with 8 bases between. Germline values: CDR1 SGHRS, CDR2 YFSETQ. CDR3 in DNA: TGCGCCAGCAGCTTGGTGCGGGGAACTGAAGCTTTCTTT. It yields the protein CASSLVRGTEAFF.

This clone was detected once. The rearrangement links TRBV19 to TRBJ2-7, with D possibly matching TRBD2 (6 bases). V was shortened by 5 bases and J by 4 bases, with 15 bases between the two germline ends. CDR3 size: 14 residues. The germline V gene encodes CDR1 LNHDA and CDR2 SQIVND (reference sequence). The CDR3 spells CASSPTYGTYEQYF. The CDR3 bases are TGTGCCAGTAGTCCGACCTACGGGACTTACGAGCAGTACTTC.

V usage is TRBV7-2 and J usage is TRBJ2-3; TRBD2 matches 9 bases. Germline lookup yields CDR1 SGHTA and CDR2 FQGNSA. V lost 4 bases, J lost 4 bases, and 9 bases stayed unmatched. The CDR3 has 16 amino acids. CDR3 residues: CASSWRAGGHSDTQYF. In DNA form, the CDR3 reads TGTGCCAGCAGCTGGCGCGCGGGGGGGCATTCAGATACGCAGTATTTT.

This clone was seen a single time. V and J are TRBV7-9 and TRBJ2-1; 15 nucleotides match TRBD2. The germline CDR1 and CDR2 sequences are SEHNR and FQNEAQ (reference sequence). V shed 5 bases and J 4 bases; nucleotides not matched to a gene: 9. This CDR3 has 18 amino acids. CDR3 sequence (DNA): TGTGCCAGCAGCCCGGGACTAGCGGGGGGCCTATTTTACAATGAGCAGTTCTTC. This translates into CASSPGLAGGLFYNEQFF.

The chain couples TRBV6-6 to TRBJ1-1; 8 bases align to TRBD1. V shed 4 bases, J shed 8 bases, and the junction held 12 bases outside the gene matches. The CDR3 runs to 15 residues. The germline CDR1 and CDR2 sequences are MNHNY and SVGAGI (reference sequence). The CDR3 is CASSFTPGQAQEAFF. The CDR3 DNA reads TGTGCCAGCAGTTTCACTCCGGGACAGGCACAAGAAGCTTTCTTT.

This sequence joins TRBV4-1 and TRBJ1-1; TRBD1 might be the D (6 bases). Trimming took 6 bases from V and 5 from J, leaving 16 bases between them. In germline, CDR1 is MGHRA, CDR2 YSYEKL. The CDR3 extends over 14 amino acids. CDR3 sequence: CASRGGLKGTEAFF. The CDR3 coding sequence is TGCGCCAGCAGGGGGGGGCTAAAGGGGACTGAAGCTTTCTTT.